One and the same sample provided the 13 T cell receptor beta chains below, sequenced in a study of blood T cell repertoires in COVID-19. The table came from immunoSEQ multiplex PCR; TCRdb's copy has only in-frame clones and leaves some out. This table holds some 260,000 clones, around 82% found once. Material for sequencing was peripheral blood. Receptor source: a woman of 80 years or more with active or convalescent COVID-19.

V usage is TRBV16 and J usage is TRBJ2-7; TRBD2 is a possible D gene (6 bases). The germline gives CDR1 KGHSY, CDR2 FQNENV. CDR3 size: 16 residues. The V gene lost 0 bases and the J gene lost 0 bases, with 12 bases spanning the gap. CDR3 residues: CASSQSSGRSSYEQYF. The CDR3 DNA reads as TGTGCCAGCAGCCAATCTAGCGGACGGAGCTCCTACGAGCAGTACTTC.

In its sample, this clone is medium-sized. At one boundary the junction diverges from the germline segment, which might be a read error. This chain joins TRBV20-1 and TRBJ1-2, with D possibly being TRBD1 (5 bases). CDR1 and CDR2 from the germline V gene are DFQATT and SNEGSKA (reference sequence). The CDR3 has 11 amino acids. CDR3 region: CSGGWDYSYTF. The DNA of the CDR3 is TGCAGTGGGGGCTGGGACTATAGCTACACCTTC.

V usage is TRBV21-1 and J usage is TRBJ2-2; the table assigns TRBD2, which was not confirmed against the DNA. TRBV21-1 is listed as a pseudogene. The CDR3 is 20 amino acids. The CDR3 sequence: CASRPFRRDSGGAETGELFF. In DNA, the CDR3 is TGTGCCAGCCGTCCTTTCCGGCGGGATAGCGGGGGGGCCGAGACCGGGGAGCTGTTTTTT.

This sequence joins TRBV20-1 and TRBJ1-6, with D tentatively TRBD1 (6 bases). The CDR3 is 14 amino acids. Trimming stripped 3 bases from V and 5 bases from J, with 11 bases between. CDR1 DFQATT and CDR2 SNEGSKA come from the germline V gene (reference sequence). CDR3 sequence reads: CSASRGADNSPLHF. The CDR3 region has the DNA TGCAGTGCTAGTCGGGGGGCGGATAATTCACCCCTCCACTTT.

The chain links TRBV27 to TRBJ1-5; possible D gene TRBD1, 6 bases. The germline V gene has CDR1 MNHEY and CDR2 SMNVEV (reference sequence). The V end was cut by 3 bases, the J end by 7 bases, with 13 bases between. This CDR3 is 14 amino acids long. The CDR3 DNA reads TGTGCCAGCAGTTTTACAGGGAAAGCACAGCCCCAGCATTTT. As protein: CASSFTGKAQPQHF.

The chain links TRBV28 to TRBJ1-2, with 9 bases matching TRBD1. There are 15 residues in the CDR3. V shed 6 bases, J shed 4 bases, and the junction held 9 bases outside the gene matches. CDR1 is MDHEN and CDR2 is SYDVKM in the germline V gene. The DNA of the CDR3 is TGTGCCAGCAGCCGTCCCGGGACAGGGCTCTATGGCTACACCTTC. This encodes CASSRPGTGLYGYTF.

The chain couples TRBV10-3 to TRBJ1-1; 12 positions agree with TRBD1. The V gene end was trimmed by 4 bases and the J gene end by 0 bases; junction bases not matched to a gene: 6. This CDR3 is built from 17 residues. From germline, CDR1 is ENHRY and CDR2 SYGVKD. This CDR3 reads CAISGGGQGALNTEAFF. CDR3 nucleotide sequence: TGTGCCATCAGTGGAGGGGGACAGGGGGCCTTGAACACTGAAGCTTTCTTT.

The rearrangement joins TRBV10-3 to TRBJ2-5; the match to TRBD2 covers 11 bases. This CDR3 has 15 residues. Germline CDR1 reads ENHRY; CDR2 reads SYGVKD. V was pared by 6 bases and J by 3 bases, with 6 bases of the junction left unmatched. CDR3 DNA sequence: TGTGCCATCAGCCCTAGCGGGGGGCGGGAAGAGACCCAGTACTTC. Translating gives CAISPSGGREETQYF.

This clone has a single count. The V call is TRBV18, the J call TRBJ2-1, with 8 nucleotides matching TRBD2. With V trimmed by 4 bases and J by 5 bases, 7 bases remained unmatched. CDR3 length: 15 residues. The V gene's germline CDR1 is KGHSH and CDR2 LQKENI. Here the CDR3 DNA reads TGTGCCAGCTCACAAAACCGGGGGGGAGACAATGAGCAGTTCTTC. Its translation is CASSQNRGGDNEQFF.

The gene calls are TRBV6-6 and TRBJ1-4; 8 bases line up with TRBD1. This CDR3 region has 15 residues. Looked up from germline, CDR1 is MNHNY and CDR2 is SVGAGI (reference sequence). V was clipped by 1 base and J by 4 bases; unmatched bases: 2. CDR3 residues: CASSYLTGGNEKLFF. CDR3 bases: TGTGCCAGCAGTTACTTAACAGGGGGTAATGAAAAACTGTTTTTT.

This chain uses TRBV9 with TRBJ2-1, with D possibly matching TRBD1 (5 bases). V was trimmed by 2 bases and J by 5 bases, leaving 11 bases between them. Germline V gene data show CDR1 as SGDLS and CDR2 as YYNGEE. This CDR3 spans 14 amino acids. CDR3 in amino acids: CASSVAGRHNEQFF. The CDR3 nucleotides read TGTGCCAGCAGCGTGGCAGGGCGCCACAATGAGCAGTTCTTC.

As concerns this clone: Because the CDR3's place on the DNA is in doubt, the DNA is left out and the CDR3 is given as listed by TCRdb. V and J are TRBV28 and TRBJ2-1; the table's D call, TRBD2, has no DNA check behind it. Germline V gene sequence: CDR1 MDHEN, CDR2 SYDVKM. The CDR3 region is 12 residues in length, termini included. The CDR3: CASSFGGGIVFF.

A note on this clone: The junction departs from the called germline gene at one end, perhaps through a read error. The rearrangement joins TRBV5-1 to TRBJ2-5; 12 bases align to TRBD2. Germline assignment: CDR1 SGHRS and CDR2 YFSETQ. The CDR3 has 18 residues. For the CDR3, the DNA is TGCGCCAGCACCTTGGGGTTCTCTAGCGGGGGGGCCCAAGAGACCCAGTACTTC. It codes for CASTLGFSSGGAQETQYF.